The 15 T cell receptor beta chains below come from one sample, sequenced in a study of cytomegalovirus exposure and HLA in healthy donors. In the PCR, 60 Vbeta and 13 Jbeta primers were used. Assay: immunoSEQ multiplex PCR; the TCRdb copy retains only in-frame clones and omits some. The sample includes roughly 110,000 clones, around 73% of them seen just once. The sample consisted of PBMCs. Every receptor here comes from a young woman in good health and CMV-seropositive.

J is TRBJ1-1 and V is TRBV18, with TRBD1 matching 8 bases. Germline lookup yields CDR1 KGHSH and CDR2 LQKENI. V dropped 1 base and J dropped 4; count of bases not matched to a gene: 8. The CDR3 length is 16 residues. The chain's CDR3 is CASSPQQGGSGTEAFF. DNA of the CDR3: TGTGCCAGCTCACCACAACAGGGGGGTTCGGGCACTGAAGCTTTCTTT.

The V and J genes are TRBV4-2 and TRBJ2-7; 11 positions match TRBD2. The V and J ends lost 4 bases and 4 bases, in that order; junction bases with no gene match: 18. Germline V CDR1 and CDR2: LGHNA, YNFKEQ. The CDR3 spans 19 residues. CDR3 in DNA: TGTGCCAGCAGCCCTCGAAAGACGGTCCCGGGACTAGCGGAATACGAGCAGTACTTC. The encoded protein is CASSPRKTVPGLAEYEQYF.

CDR3 protein: CASSLGQGYSTDTQYF. CDR3 DNA sequence: TGTGCCAGCAGTTTGGGACAGGGGTATAGCACAGATACGCAGTATTTT. This chain links TRBV2 with TRBJ2-3; 10 bases line up with TRBD1. This CDR3 is built from 16 residues. J gave up 0 bases and V 5 bases, and 5 bases lay outside the gene matches. Germline V gives CDR1 SNHLY, CDR2 FYNNEI.

This clone was observed a few times. Additional DNA sequences in this sample encode the identical CDR3. V usage is TRBV2 and J usage is TRBJ2-7; weak D call: TRBD2 (5 bases). In germline, CDR1 is SNHLY, CDR2 FYNNEI. The CDR3 loop spans 13 amino acids. Here the CDR3 DNA reads TGTTTTTGCAAGGAGGAGGCGGCATACGAGCAGTACTTC. This codes for CFCKEEAAYEQYF.

The gene calls are TRBV13 and TRBJ2-3; D not certain. There are 13 residues in the CDR3. The V end was cut by 2 bases, the J end by 7 bases, with 10 bases between. The V gene's germline CDR1 is PRHDT and CDR2 FYEKMQ (reference sequence). CDR3 residues: CASSLTRQNTQYF. DNA of the CDR3: TGTGCCAGCAGCTTAACCAGGCAAAATACGCAGTATTTT.

The chain uses TRBV18 and TRBJ1-6; D gene ambiguous. V shed 3 bases and J shed 8 bases, with 8 bases lying between them. The germline gives CDR1 KGHSH, CDR2 LQKENI. The CDR3 runs 13 residues. CDR3 sequence (DNA): TGTGCCAGCTCACCTTCCCGTGATTCACCCCTCCACTTT. Translated: CASSPSRDSPLHF.

V is TRBV11-3 and J is TRBJ2-2, with 8 bases identical to TRBD2. Germline V gene sequence: CDR1 SGHNT, CDR2 YENEEA. The J segment lost 7 bases and the V segment lost 1 base, leaving 11 bases of the junction unmatched. The CDR3 consists of 17 residues. CDR3 nucleotides: TGTGCCAGCAGCTTAGGGTCTGGCGGGAGGCTCATCGGGGAGCTGTTTTTT. This gives the protein CASSLGSGGRLIGELFF.

This chain links TRBV29-1 with TRBJ1-3; possible D gene TRBD1, 5 bases. CDR3 length equals 13 residues. The V gene lost 6 bases and the J gene lost 12 bases, with 21 bases spanning the gap. Germline CDR1 reads SQVTM; CDR2 reads ANQGSEA. CDR3 protein: CSVPGQGSSGIYF. The CDR3 region has the DNA TGCAGCGTCCCTGGGCAGGGATCCTCCGGCATATATTTT.

This chain links TRBV18 with TRBJ2-1; 11 bases map to TRBD2. This CDR3 has 15 amino acids. In germline, CDR1 is KGHSH, CDR2 LQKENI. V lost 3 bases to trimming and J lost 3 bases; unmatched junction nucleotides: 1. CDR3: CASSPGLADYNEQFF. For the CDR3, the DNA is TGTGCCAGCTCACCGGGACTAGCGGACTACAATGAGCAGTTCTTC.

J is TRBJ2-3 and V is TRBV6-5; no clear D gene. The DNA end is more similar to TRBJ1-5, so the J call may be wrong. CDR3 length: 14 residues. Germline V CDR1 and CDR2: MNHEY, SVGAGI. CDR3 sequence: CASSGGGHKDTQHF. The CDR3 DNA reads TGTGCCAGCAGCGGCGGAGGGCATAAAGATACGCAGCATTTT.

This clone was detected only a few times. This chain uses TRBV30 with TRBJ1-2, with TRBD1 identical over 8 bases. The CDR3 has 13 amino acids. The germline CDR1 and CDR2 sequences are GTSNPN and SVGIG (reference sequence). V was clipped by 2 bases and J by 8 bases; unmatched bases: 7. The CDR3 protein is CAWSSLDRAGYTF. The CDR3 coding sequence is TGTGCCTGGAGTTCCCTGGACAGGGCGGGCTACACCTTC. The variable domain in full, with the rest retrieved from reference TRBV30 and TRBJ1-2, is SQTIHQWPATLVQPVGSPLSLECTVEGTSNPNLYWYRQAAGRGLQLLFYSVGIGQISSEVPQNLSASRPQDRQFILSSKKLLLSDSGFYLCAWSSLDRAGYTFGSGTRLTVV.

The V gene is TRBV6-5, the J gene TRBJ1-2, with D possibly matching TRBD1 (5 bases). The CDR3 is 14 amino acids. Germline CDR1 MNHEY, CDR2 SVGAGI. The V end was cut by 5 bases, the J end by 8 bases, with 18 bases between. CDR3 nucleotide sequence: TGTGCCAGCAGTACGGTTCAGGGAGGTTTGGGCTACACCTTC. Translated: CASSTVQGGLGYTF.

Comments on this clone: The same CDR3 is also encoded by other DNA sequences in this sample. The chain links TRBV10-3 to TRBJ1-1; weak D call: TRBD1 (6 bases). V was pared by 4 bases and J by 0 bases, with 9 bases between. This CDR3 is 14 amino acids long. Germline V gene data show CDR1 as ENHRY and CDR2 as SYGVKD. The CDR3 is CAISGQGLNTEAFF. DNA of the CDR3: TGTGCCATCAGTGGCCAGGGGCTGAACACTGAAGCTTTCTTT.

The chain has TRBV4-1 and TRBJ1-4; TRBD1 might be the D (5 bases). CDR1 is MGHRA and CDR2 is YSYEKL in the germline V gene. V lost 3 bases and J 0 bases, leaving 11 bases between the germline ends. The CDR3 is 16 amino acids. The CDR3 nucleotides read TGCGCCAGCAGCCAGGGACTCGGGGCAACTAATGAAAAACTGTTTTTT. Translation: CASSQGLGATNEKLFF.

The chain couples TRBV27 to TRBJ1-1; possible D gene TRBD1, 6 bases. Germline V gene lookup returns CDR1 MNHEY and CDR2 SMNVEV (reference sequence). The CDR3 is 14 residues long. The V end lost 4 bases, the J end lost 4 bases, and 13 bases lay between the germline ends. The CDR3 region is CASSWGGTGTEAFF. In DNA, the CDR3 is TGTGCCAGCAGTTGGGGGGGCACAGGCACTGAAGCTTTCTTT.